The sequence of this T cell receptor beta chain was determined in a study of cytomegalovirus exposure and HLA in healthy donors. Study findings and constraints: Reported performance of the classifier showed diagnosis of cytomegalovirus status with high specificity and sensitivity.

This clone was seen a handful of times. Its antigen is not identified. Germline CDR1 is GTSNPN and CDR2 is SVGIG (reference sequence). Trimming pared 4 bases from V and 3 bases from J, leaving 16 bases between. The CDR3 loop spans 14 amino acids. Primers included in the PCR were 60 Vbeta and 13 Jbeta primers. TCRdb keeps only in-frame clones here, not all; method: immunoSEQ multiplex PCR. The data hold about 59,000 clones, with roughly 84% observed a single time. The rearrangement links TRBV30 to TRBJ2-7, with D perhaps TRBD1 (7 bases). This receptor was obtained from a human donor in good health. Material: PBMCs. CDR3 DNA: TGTGCCTGGACGGCGACAGGGAGGTTCTACGAGCAGTACTTC. It codes for CAWTATGRFYEQYF.